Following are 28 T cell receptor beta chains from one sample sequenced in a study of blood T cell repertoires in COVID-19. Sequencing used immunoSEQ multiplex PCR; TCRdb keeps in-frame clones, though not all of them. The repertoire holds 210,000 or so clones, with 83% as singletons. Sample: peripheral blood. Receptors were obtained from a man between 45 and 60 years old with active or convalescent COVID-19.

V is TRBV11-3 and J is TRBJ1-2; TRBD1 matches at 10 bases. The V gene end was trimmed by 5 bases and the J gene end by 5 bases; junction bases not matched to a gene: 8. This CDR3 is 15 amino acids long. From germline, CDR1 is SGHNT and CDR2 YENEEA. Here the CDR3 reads CASSPGDRGRYGYTF. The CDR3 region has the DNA TGTGCCAGCAGCCCCGGGGACAGGGGAAGATATGGCTACACCTTC.

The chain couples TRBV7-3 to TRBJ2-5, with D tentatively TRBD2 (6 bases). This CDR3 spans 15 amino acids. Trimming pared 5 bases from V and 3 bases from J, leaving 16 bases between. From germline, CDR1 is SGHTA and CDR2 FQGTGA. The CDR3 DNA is TGTGCCAGCAGCGCGAGACTAGGAGGCAAAGAGACCCAGTACTTC. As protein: CASSARLGGKETQYF.

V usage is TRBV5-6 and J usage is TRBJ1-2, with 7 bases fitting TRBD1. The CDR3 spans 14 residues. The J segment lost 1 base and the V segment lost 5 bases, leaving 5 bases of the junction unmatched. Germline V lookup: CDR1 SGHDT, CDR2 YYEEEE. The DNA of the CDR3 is TGTGCCAGCAGAGGGGGACAGAGTAACTATGGCTACACCTTC. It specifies CASRGGQSNYGYTF.

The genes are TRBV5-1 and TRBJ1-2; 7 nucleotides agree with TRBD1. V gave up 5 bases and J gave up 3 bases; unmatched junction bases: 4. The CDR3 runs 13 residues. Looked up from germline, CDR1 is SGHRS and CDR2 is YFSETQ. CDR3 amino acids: CASSYGTDYGYTF. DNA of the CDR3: TGCGCCAGCAGTTACGGGACAGACTATGGCTACACCTTC.

CDR3 sequence (DNA): TGTGCCAGCAGTCGCTCCGACGAGCTTGGGGGGAGCTACACCTTC. It specifies CASSRSDELGGSYTF. The chain is built from TRBV28 and TRBJ1-2, with TRBD1 as a possible D gene (5 bases). CDR1 MDHEN and CDR2 SYDVKM come from the germline V gene. V was cut by 5 bases and J by 9 bases, with 22 bases left in between. The CDR3 consists of 15 residues.

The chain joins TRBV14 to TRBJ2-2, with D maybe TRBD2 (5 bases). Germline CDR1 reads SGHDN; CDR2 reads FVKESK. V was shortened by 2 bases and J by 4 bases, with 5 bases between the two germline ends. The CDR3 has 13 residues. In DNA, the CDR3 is TGTGCCAGCAGCCAACTAGCCACCGGGGAGCTGTTTTTT. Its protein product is CASSQLATGELFF.

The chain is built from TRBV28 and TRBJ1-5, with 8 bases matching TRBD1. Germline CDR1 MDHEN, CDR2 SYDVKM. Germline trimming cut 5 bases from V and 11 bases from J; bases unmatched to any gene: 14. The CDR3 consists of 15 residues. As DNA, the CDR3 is TGTGCCAGCAGTCCCGGGACAGGATTCCCGAGGGCCCAGCATTTT. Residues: CASSPGTGFPRAQHF.

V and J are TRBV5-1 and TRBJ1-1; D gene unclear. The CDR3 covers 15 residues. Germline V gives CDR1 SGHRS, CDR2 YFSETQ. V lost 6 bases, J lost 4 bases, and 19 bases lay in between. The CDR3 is CASTPGMDRATEAFF. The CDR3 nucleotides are TGCGCCAGCACCCCCGGGATGGACCGAGCCACTGAAGCTTTCTTT.

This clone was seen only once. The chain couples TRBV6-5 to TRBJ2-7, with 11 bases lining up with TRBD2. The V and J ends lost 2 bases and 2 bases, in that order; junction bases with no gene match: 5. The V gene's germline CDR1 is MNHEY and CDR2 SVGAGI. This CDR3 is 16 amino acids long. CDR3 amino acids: CASSYRRLAGTYEQYF. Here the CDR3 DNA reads TGTGCCAGCAGTTACCGTAGACTAGCGGGGACCTACGAGCAGTACTTC.

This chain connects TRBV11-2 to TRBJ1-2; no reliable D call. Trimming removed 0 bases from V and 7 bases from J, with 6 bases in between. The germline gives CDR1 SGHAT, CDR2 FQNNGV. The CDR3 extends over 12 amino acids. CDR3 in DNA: TGTGCCAGCAGCTTAGATTCGGTTGGCTACACCTTC. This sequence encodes CASSLDSVGYTF.

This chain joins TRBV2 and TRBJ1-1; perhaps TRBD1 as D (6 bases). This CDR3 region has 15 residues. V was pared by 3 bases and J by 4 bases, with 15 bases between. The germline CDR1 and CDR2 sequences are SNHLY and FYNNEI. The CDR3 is CASSDYAGEVTEAFF. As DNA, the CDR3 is TGTGCCAGCAGTGATTATGCAGGGGAAGTCACTGAAGCTTTCTTT.

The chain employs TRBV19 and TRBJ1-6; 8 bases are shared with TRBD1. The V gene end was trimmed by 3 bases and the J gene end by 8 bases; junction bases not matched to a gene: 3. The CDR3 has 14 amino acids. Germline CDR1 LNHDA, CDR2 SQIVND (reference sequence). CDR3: CASSIQGADSPLHF. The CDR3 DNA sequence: TGTGCCAGTAGTATTCAGGGGGCTGATTCACCCCTCCACTTT.

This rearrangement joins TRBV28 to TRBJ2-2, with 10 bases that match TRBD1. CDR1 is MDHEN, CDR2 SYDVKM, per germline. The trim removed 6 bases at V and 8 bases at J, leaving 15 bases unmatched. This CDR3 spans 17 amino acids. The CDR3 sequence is CASSSPRDRGPFGELFF. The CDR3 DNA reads TGTGCCAGCAGCTCACCCCGGGACAGGGGCCCCTTTGGGGAGCTGTTTTTT. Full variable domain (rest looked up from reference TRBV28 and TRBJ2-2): DVKVTQSSRYLVKRTGEKVFLECVQDMDHENMFWYRQDPGLGLRLIYFSYDVKMKEKGDIPEGYSVSREKKERFSLILESASTNQTSMYLCASSSPRDRGPFGELFFGEGSRLTVL.

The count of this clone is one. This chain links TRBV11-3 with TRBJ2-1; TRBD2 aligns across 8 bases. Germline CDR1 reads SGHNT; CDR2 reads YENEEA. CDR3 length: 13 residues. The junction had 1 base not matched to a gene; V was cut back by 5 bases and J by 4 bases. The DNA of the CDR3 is TGTGCCAGCAGCCTAGCGGGTTACAATGAGCAGTTCTTC. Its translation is CASSLAGYNEQFF.

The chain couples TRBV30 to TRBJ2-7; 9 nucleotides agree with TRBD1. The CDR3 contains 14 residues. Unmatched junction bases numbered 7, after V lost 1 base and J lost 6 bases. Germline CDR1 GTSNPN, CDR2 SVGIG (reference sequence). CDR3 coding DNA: TGTGCCTGGAGTGCCGGGACAGGGTCTTCCGAGCAGTACTTC. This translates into CAWSAGTGSSEQYF. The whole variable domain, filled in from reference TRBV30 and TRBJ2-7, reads SQTIHQWPATLVQPVGSPLSLECTVEGTSNPNLYWYRQAAGRGLQLLFYSVGIGQISSEVPQNLSASRPQDRQFILSSKKLLLSDSGFYLCAWSAGTGSSEQYFGPGTRLTVT.

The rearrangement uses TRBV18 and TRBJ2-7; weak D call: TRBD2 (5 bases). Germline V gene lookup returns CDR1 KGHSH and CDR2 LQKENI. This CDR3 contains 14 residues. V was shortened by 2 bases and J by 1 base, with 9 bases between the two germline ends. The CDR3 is CASSPTGISYEQYF. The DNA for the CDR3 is TGTGCCAGCTCACCAACCGGGATTTCCTACGAGCAGTACTTC.

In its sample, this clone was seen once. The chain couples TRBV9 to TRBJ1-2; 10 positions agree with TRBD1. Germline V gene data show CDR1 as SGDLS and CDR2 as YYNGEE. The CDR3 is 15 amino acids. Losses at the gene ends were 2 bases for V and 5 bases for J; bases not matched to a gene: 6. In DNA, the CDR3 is TGTGCCAGCAGCGTCCTGACAGGGGGCAGTTATGGCTACACCTTC. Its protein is CASSVLTGGSYGYTF.

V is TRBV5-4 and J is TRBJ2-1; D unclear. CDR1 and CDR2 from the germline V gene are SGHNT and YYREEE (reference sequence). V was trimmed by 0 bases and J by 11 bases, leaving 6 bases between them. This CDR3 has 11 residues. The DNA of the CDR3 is TGTGCCAGCAGCTTGGGACAACAGCAGTTCTTC. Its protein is CASSLGQQQFF.

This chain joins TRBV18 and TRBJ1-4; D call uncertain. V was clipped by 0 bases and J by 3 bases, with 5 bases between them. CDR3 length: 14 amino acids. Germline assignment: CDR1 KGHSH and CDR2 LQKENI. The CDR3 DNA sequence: TGTGCCAGCTCACCACCCGGGGCTAATGAAAAACTGTTTTTT. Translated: CASSPPGANEKLFF. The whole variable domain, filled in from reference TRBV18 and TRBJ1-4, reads NAGVMQNPRHLVRRRGQEARLRCSPMKGHSHVYWYRQLPEEGLKFMVYLQKENIIDESGMPKERFSAEFPKEGPSILRIQQVVRGDSAAYFCASSPPGANEKLFFGSGTQLSVL.

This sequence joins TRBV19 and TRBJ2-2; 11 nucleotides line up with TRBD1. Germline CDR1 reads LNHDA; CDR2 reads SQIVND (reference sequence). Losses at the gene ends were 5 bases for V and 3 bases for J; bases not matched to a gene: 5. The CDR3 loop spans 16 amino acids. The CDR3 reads CASSAGQGVDTGELFF. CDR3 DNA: TGTGCCAGTAGTGCGGGACAGGGGGTGGACACCGGGGAGCTGTTTTTT. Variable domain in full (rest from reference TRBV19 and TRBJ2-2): DGGITQSPKYLFRKEGQNVTLSCEQNLNHDAMYWYRQDPGQGLRLIYYSQIVNDFQKGDIAEGYSVSREKKESFPLTVTSAQKNPTAFYLCASSAGQGVDTGELFFGEGSRLTVL.

This CDR3 reads CASSAEAETQYF. The CDR3 bases are TGTGCCAGTAGTGCAGAGGCAGAGACCCAGTACTTC. This chain uses TRBV19 with TRBJ2-5, with unresolved D. CDR3 size: 12 residues. CDR1 is LNHDA, CDR2 SQIVND, per germline (reference sequence). V lost 5 bases and J lost 4, with 8 bases in between.

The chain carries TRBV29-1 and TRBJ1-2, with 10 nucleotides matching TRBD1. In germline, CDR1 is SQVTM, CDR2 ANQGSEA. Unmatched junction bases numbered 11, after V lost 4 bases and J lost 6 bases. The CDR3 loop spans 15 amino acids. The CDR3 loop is CSVGVRQGASDGYTF. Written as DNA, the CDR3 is TGCAGCGTTGGGGTTAGACAGGGGGCGTCGGATGGCTACACCTTC.

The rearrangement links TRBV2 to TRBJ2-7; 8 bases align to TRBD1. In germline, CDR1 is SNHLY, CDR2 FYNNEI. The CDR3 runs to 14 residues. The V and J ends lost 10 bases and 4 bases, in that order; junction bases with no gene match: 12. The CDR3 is CAISQGVPRYEQYF. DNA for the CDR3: TGTGCCATCTCACAGGGGGTCCCTCGGTACGAGCAGTACTTC.

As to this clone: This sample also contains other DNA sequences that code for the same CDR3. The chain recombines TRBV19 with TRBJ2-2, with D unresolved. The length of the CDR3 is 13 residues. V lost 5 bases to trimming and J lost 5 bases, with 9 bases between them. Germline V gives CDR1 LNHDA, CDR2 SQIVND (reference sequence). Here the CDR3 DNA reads TGTGCCAGTAGTGTCGCGGTTACCGGGGAGCTGTTTTTT. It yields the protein CASSVAVTGELFF.

The CDR3 region is CASSGGTGEDGYTF. The CDR3 nucleotides read TGCGCCAGCAGCGGCGGGACAGGGGAAGATGGCTACACCTTC. V usage is TRBV5-1 and J usage is TRBJ1-2, with 10 bases identical to TRBD1. Trimming removed 4 bases from V and 6 bases from J; junction bases left unmatched: 6. The CDR3 consists of 14 residues. Germline loops: CDR1 SGHRS, CDR2 YFSETQ.

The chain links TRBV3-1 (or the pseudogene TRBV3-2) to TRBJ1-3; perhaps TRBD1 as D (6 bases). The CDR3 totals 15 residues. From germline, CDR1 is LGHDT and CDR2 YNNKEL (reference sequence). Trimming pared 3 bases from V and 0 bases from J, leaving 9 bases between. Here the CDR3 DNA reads TGTGCCAGCAGCCATACAGGGTTCTCTGGAAACACCATATATTTT. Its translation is CASSHTGFSGNTIYF.

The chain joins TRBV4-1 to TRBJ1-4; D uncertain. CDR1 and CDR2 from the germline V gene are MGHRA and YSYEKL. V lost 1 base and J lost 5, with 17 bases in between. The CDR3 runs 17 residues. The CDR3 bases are TGCGCCAGCAGCCAAGCCCCAGGCTCCAGGTTAAATGAAAAACTGTTTTTT. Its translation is CASSQAPGSRLNEKLFF.

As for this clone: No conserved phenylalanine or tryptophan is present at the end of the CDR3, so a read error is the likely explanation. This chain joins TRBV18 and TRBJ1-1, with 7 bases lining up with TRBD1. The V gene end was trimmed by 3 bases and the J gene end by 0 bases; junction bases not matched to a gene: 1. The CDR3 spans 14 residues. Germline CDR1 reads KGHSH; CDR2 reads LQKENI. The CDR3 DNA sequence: TGTGCCAGCTCACCGGGACAGATGAACACTGAAGCTTTCCTT. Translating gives CASSPGQMNTEAFL.